This record covers a single T cell receptor (beta chain). Its target is unknown. Sequencing was performed with immunoSEQ multiplex PCR; in TCRdb, only in-frame clones are kept and a portion is missing. This table has roughly 77,000 clones, roughly 94% appearing once. Trimming took 4 bases from V and 0 from J, leaving 6 bases between them. CDR1 and CDR2 from the germline V gene are LNHNV and YYDKDF (reference sequence). CDR3 size: 13 residues. The data belong to a study of T cell responses to AZD1222 COVID-19 vaccine. Study results and limitations: Mostly white British, mostly female donors; authors suggested clonal diversity may be underestimated. Baseline testing showed seropositivity in only a handful of AZD1222 recipients.

This chain connects TRBV15 to TRBJ2-5; no clear D. The clonotype comes from an adult in good health. This specimen was peripheral blood, taken on day 0 of MenACWY control vaccination. The CDR3 is CATSIRDQETQYF. CDR3 in DNA: TGTGCCACCAGCATTAGGGACCAAGAGACCCAGTACTTC.